One sample yielded the 20 T cell receptor beta chains listed below, sequenced in a study of T-cell reconstitution after alpha-beta-depleted transplantation in children. TCRbeta library preparation incorporated unique molecular identifiers. TCRdb analysed the PCR reads with MiXCR anew, one entry per CDR3 protein. The sample includes 200,000 to 300,000 distinct CDR3 sequences, 9.5% to 15% of them seen just once. The material was PBMCs from the stem cell graft donor, obtained from the stem cell graft. These receptors all stem from a human donor who donated a stem cell graft to a child with acute lymphoblastic leukemia.

This clonotype was observed many times. The chain combines TRBV4-2 with TRBJ1-4, with a possible D match to TRBD1 (6 bases). The CDR3 sequence is 16 residues long. Trimming took off 0 bases at V and 3 bases at J, with 11 bases between the two ends. Germline-derived CDR1 and CDR2 are LGHNA and YNFKEQ. CDR3 loop: CASSQDGGASNEKLFF. CDR3 coding DNA: TGTGCCAGCAGCCAAGATGGGGGGGCTTCTAATGAAAAACTGTTTTTT.

This clonotype was counted at least ten times. The CDR3 DNA reads TGTGCCAGCAGTCCCTCAGGGGACAGGGGTCTTCTCTATGGCTACACCTTC. It yields the protein CASSPSGDRGLLYGYTF. The chain employs TRBV6-5 and TRBJ1-2, with 10 bases lining up with TRBD1. The V and J ends lost 5 bases and 4 bases, in that order; junction bases with no gene match: 13. The CDR3 has 17 residues. Germline-derived CDR1 and CDR2 are MNHEY and SVGAGI.

This clonotype occurred many times. This rearrangement joins TRBV6-5 to TRBJ2-3, with 9 nucleotides matching TRBD2. The CDR3 has 15 residues. Looked up from germline, CDR1 is MNHEY and CDR2 is SVGAGI. The J segment lost 1 base and the V segment lost 4 bases, leaving 3 bases of the junction unmatched. CDR3 coding DNA: TGTGCCAGCAGTTCACGGACTAGCGGCACAGATACGCAGTATTTT. It is translated as CASSSRTSGTDTQYF.

This clonotype was counted at least ten times. V usage is TRBV9 and J usage is TRBJ2-3, with 8 nucleotides matching TRBD2. This CDR3 region has 13 residues. Per germline, CDR1 SGDLS and CDR2 YYNGEE. V was clipped by 0 bases and J by 11 bases; unmatched bases: 5. This CDR3 reads CASSVGQRGRQYF. CDR3 sequence (DNA): TGTGCCAGCAGCGTAGGACAGCGGGGGAGGCAGTATTTT.

This clonotype was counted many times. DNA for the CDR3: TGTGCCAGCAGCTTTAGGGCCGGGACCCCCCAAACGCGCGGCTACGAGCAGTACTTC. Residues: CASSFRAGTPQTRGYEQYF. The chain links TRBV5-4 to TRBJ2-7; D might be TRBD1 or TRBD2, each matching 5 bases. The CDR3 is 19 amino acids. Germline-derived CDR1 and CDR2 are SGHNT and YYREEE (reference sequence). V lost 2 bases to trimming and J lost 3 bases, with 27 bases between them. The full variable domain, completed using reference TRBV5-4 and TRBJ2-7, is ETGVTQSPTHLIKTRGQQVTLRCSSQSGHNTVSWYQQALGQGPQFIFQYYREEENGRGNFPPRFSGLQFPNYSSELNVNALELDDSALYLCASSFRAGTPQTRGYEQYFGPGTRLTVT.

In this sample, this clonotype turned up many times. This chain connects TRBV5-1 to TRBJ2-1; 11 bases align to TRBD1. V was clipped by 5 bases and J by 6 bases; unmatched bases: 7. The CDR3 is 15 amino acids. Per the germline V gene, CDR1 is SGHRS and CDR2 is YFSETQ. CDR3: CASRSSGTGGNEQFF. The CDR3 DNA follows: TGCGCCAGCAGATCGTCCGGGACAGGGGGCAATGAGCAGTTCTTC.

This clonotype has ten or more counts. The V gene is TRBV5-1, the J gene TRBJ2-2, with 11 bases lining up with TRBD2. The junction had 6 bases not matched to a gene; V was cut back by 0 bases and J by 2 bases. This CDR3 is built from 18 residues. Germline V gives CDR1 SGHRS, CDR2 YFSETQ. The CDR3 DNA reads as TGCGCCAGCAGCTTGGCCGCTAGCGGGAGGCCTAACACCGGGGAGCTGTTTTTT. It encodes CASSLAASGRPNTGELFF.

This clonotype appeared many times. This chain connects TRBV7-6 to TRBJ2-3, with D hard to call. The ends were cut back, 2 bases at V and 0 bases at J, with 3 bases in the middle. Germline V CDR1 and CDR2: SGHVS, FNYEAQ. This CDR3 spans 13 amino acids. CDR3 protein: CASSLPSTDTQYF. CDR3 DNA: TGTGCCAGCAGCTTACCTAGCACAGATACGCAGTATTTT.

This clonotype occurred many times. V and J are TRBV4-1 and TRBJ2-7, with D perhaps TRBD1 (5 bases). There are 16 residues in the CDR3. CDR1 and CDR2 from the germline V gene are MGHRA and YSYEKL. The ends were cut back, 0 bases at V and 5 bases at J, with 17 bases in the middle. Here the CDR3 DNA reads TGCGCCAGCAGCCAAGATAGGGTAGGGGTGAAGAACGAGCAGTACTTC. Its translation is CASSQDRVGVKNEQYF.

This clonotype showed up many times. The chain links TRBV5-8 to TRBJ2-3, with D possibly TRBD1 on 6 matching bases. Trimming shortened V by 7 bases and J by 2 bases, and 14 bases separated the two germline ends. This CDR3 is 14 amino acids long. Looked up from germline, CDR1 is SGHTS and CDR2 is YDEGEE. CDR3 protein: CASVVGHPTDTQYF. CDR3 coding DNA: TGTGCCAGCGTGGTGGGACATCCCACAGATACGCAGTATTTT.

This clonotype showed up many times. CDR3 DNA: TGTGCCAGCAGTTTATGGGGGACTAGCGGGAGATACGCCCCTGGGGCCAACGTCCTGACTTTC. Its protein is CASSLWGTSGRYAPGANVLTF. The chain employs TRBV27 and TRBJ2-6, with TRBD2 matching 14 bases. CDR3 length: 21 residues. Germline trimming cut 1 base from V and 2 bases from J; bases unmatched to any gene: 10. Per germline, CDR1 MNHEY and CDR2 SMNVEV (reference sequence).

The table lists this clonotype with a few counts. The chain uses TRBV30 and TRBJ1-1, with 10 nucleotides matching TRBD1. The germline gives CDR1 GTSNPN, CDR2 SVGIG (reference sequence). V was clipped by 2 bases and J by 11 bases; unmatched bases: 11. There are 14 residues in the CDR3. The CDR3 DNA reads TGTGCCTGGAGTCCGAGCGACAGGGGGCGAGGTGCTTTCTTT. Protein product: CAWSPSDRGRGAFF.

This clonotype was detected a few times. The rearrangement links TRBV18 to TRBJ1-3; no clear D. The germline CDR1 and CDR2 sequences are KGHSH and LQKENI. This CDR3 region has 14 residues. The ends were cut back, 6 bases at V and 4 bases at J, with 13 bases in the middle. The CDR3, as DNA: TGTGCCAGCTCCGCGGGTTCGACGGGAAACACCATATATTTT. It encodes CASSAGSTGNTIYF.

Only a few counts were recorded for this clonotype. This chain uses TRBV3-1 with TRBJ2-7, with 9 bases fitting TRBD2. CDR1 is LGHDT and CDR2 is YNNKEL in the germline V gene (reference sequence). There are 16 residues in the CDR3. V shed 4 bases, J shed 0 bases, and the junction held 7 bases outside the gene matches. The CDR3 sequence: CASSRGDSGSSYEQYF. The CDR3 nucleotides read TGTGCCAGCAGCCGAGGGGATAGCGGGAGCTCCTACGAGCAGTACTTC.

The chain joins TRBV3-1 to TRBJ2-6, with unresolved D. CDR3 length: 18 residues. Trimming stripped 9 bases from V and 4 bases from J, with 25 bases between. CDR1 and CDR2 (germline): LGHDT, YNNKEL (reference sequence). CDR3 in DNA: TGTGCCAGTAACCGGATGGGGTATTCGACGCGGGGGGCCAACGTCCTGACTTTC. Translating it yields CASNRMGYSTRGANVLTF.

This clonotype was seen at least ten times. The chain employs TRBV25-1 and TRBJ1-5; tentatively, D is TRBD1 (6 bases). The CDR3 loop spans 15 amino acids. Germline V CDR1 and CDR2: MGHDK, SYGVNS. V was pared by 5 bases and J by 9 bases, with 20 bases between. CDR3 coding DNA: TGTGCCAGCAGTCCGCTTGGGGGGGGCTCGGGGCCCCAGCATTTT. Translating gives CASSPLGGGSGPQHF. The variable domain in full, completed from reference TRBV25-1 and TRBJ1-5, reads EADIYQTPRYLVIGTGKKITLECSQTMGHDKMYWYQQDPGMELHLIHYSYGVNSTEKGDLSSESTVSRIRTEHFPLTLESARPSHTSQYLCASSPLGGGSGPQHFGDGTRLSIL.

In its sample, this clonotype was seen many times. The gene calls are TRBV20-1 and TRBJ2-4; tentatively, D is TRBD1 (6 bases). Germline V gene sequence: CDR1 DFQATT, CDR2 SNEGSKA (reference sequence). Deletions cut 4 bases from V and 5 bases from J, with 12 bases between. This CDR3 has 13 amino acids. Here the CDR3 reads CSAITGLENIQYF. DNA of the CDR3: TGCAGTGCTATAACAGGGTTGGAAAACATTCAGTACTTC.

Notes on this clonotype: This may come from a read error, since a much larger clone is one base off. The chain recombines TRBV11-2 with TRBJ2-1; a possible D gene is TRBD2 (6 bases). Looked up from germline, CDR1 is SGHAT and CDR2 is FQNNGV. The V and J ends lost 2 bases and 8 bases respectively, with 13 bases between them. The CDR3 covers 14 residues. CDR3 nucleotide sequence: TGTGCCAGCAGCTTACTTATGCGGGGTCATGAGCAGTTCTTC. This sequence encodes CASSLLMRGHEQFF.

This clonotype appeared many times. The chain is built from TRBV27 and TRBJ1-1; no reliable D call. CDR1 and CDR2 from the germline V gene are MNHEY and SMNVEV (reference sequence). This CDR3 is built from 12 residues. Deletions cut 5 bases from V and 4 bases from J, with 8 bases between. The CDR3 sequence is CASSRWGTEAFF. Here the CDR3 DNA reads TGTGCCAGCAGTCGGTGGGGCACTGAAGCTTTCTTT.

This chain joins TRBV27 and TRBJ2-7; 7 bases align to TRBD2. V dropped 5 bases and J dropped 10; count of bases not matched to a gene: 20. The germline V gene encodes CDR1 MNHEY and CDR2 SMNVEV (reference sequence). This CDR3 spans 16 amino acids. CDR3 in amino acids: CASSPSSGAPFTAQYF. CDR3 DNA: TGTGCCAGCAGTCCCTCGAGCGGGGCCCCCTTTACGGCCCAGTACTTC.